This T cell receptor (beta chain) was captured in a study of tumor and adjacent non-tumor tissue in lung cancer. Study observations and caveats: TCR diversity was significantly greater in tumor than normal lung tissue.

With regard to this clonotype: Its antigen is not identified. One end of the junction fails to match germline, which may point to a read error.

The template was RNA from unsorted bulk tissue. The CDR3 covers 16 residues. Germline V gene lookup returns CDR1 LGHNA and CDR2 YSLEER. A modified ARM-PCR protocol with three rounds of nested PCR amplified TCRbeta. TCRdb re-called the multiplex PCR reads through MiXCR, storing one row per CDR3 protein. The sample yields some 200,000 distinct CDR3 sequences, around 70% seen once. Sequencing used lung tumor tissue. This sequence was found in a man in his 60s with non-small cell lung cancer. This chain joins TRBV4-3 and TRBJ1-4; D is ambiguous. As DNA, the CDR3 is TGCGCCAGCAACCAAGGTCCCGGTCTTACTAATGAAAAACTGTTTTTT. Protein product: CASNQGPGLTNEKLFF.